These 20 T cell receptor beta chains originate from one sample sequenced in a study of shared clonotypes between healthy human individuals. Assay used: immunoSEQ multiplex PCR; TCRdb lists only in-frame clones, some missing. The sample holds 400,000 or so clones, roughly 96% seen once. The specimen sequenced was memory CD8+ T cells sorted from blood. Subset: CD45RO+ cells pooled with CCR7-negative TemRA cells. These receptors were obtained from a man aged 30-40 years in good health.

This clone appeared a single time. The genes are TRBV30 and TRBJ2-7; TRBD1 aligns across 7 bases. There are 11 residues in the CDR3. J lost 7 bases, V lost 1 base, and 1 base had no gene match. CDR1 and CDR2 (germline): GTSNPN, SVGIG (reference sequence). The CDR3 region has the DNA TGTGCCTGGAGTGCACAGGGGGAGCAGTACTTC. Translating it yields CAWSAQGEQYF.

The rearrangement uses TRBV7-2 and TRBJ1-1; D is ambiguous. Germline CDR1 is SGHTA and CDR2 is FQGNSA. The CDR3 spans 13 residues. Trimming took off 1 base at V and 8 bases at J, with 11 bases between the two ends. The CDR3 nucleotides read TGTGCCAGCAGCTTAGATGAAGCGCCAGAAGCTTTCTTT. Its protein product is CASSLDEAPEAFF. The full variable domain, in which reference TRBV7-2 and TRBJ1-1 provide the parts outside the CDR3, is GAGVSQSPSNKVTEKGKDVELRCDPISGHTALYWYRQSLGQGLEFLIYFQGNSAPDKSGLPSDRFSAERTGGSVSTLTIQRTQQEDSAVYLCASSLDEAPEAFFGQGTRLTVV.

This clone was counted a single time. The V and J genes are TRBV19 and TRBJ2-2, with 7 bases aligning to TRBD1. Germline loops: CDR1 LNHDA, CDR2 SQIVND (reference sequence). V was pared by 5 bases and J by 2 bases, with 8 bases of the junction left unmatched. This CDR3 contains 16 residues. Here the CDR3 reads CASSYDRALNTGELFF. DNA for the CDR3: TGTGCCAGTAGTTACGACAGGGCCCTTAACACCGGGGAGCTGTTTTTT.

The chain has TRBV19 and TRBJ1-5; 11 bases are shared with TRBD1. V shed 6 bases, J shed 5 bases, and the junction held 6 bases outside the gene matches. The CDR3 is 15 amino acids. CDR1 is LNHDA and CDR2 is SQIVND in the germline V gene (reference sequence). CDR3 in amino acids: CASRWTGGLYQPQHF. CDR3 DNA sequence: TGTGCCAGTAGATGGACAGGGGGCTTGTATCAGCCCCAGCATTTT.

For this clone: This CDR3 is also generated by other DNA sequences in the sample. CDR3 coding DNA: TGTGCCAGCAGCCCTAGAGAGACCCAGTACTTC. It codes for CASSPRETQYF. The rearrangement joins TRBV5-8 to TRBJ2-5; D gene unclear. Trimming removed 4 bases from V and 4 bases from J, with 5 bases in between. This CDR3 has 11 amino acids. CDR1 SGHTS and CDR2 YDEGEE come from the germline V gene.

The chain couples TRBV7-2 to TRBJ2-1; D call uncertain. Trimming took off 3 bases at V and 7 bases at J, with 13 bases between the two ends. Germline lookup yields CDR1 SGHTA and CDR2 FQGNSA. This CDR3 comprises 14 residues. For the CDR3, the DNA is TGTGCCAGCAGCTTCTCTAGGTTCGGGAATGAGCAGTTCTTC. This gives the protein CASSFSRFGNEQFF.

The chain has TRBV5-3 and TRBJ1-4, with D tentatively TRBD1 (5 bases). TRBV5-3 is given ORF status, its function remaining uncertain. This CDR3 is built from 14 residues. With 0 bases removed from V and 7 bases from J, the gap between germline ends came to 10 bases. This CDR3 is CARSLGGGFEKLFF. The CDR3 DNA sequence: TGTGCCAGAAGCTTGGGTGGGGGTTTTGAAAAACTGTTTTTT.

Here the CDR3 reads CASSLRRGRATGELFF. In nucleotides, the CDR3 is TGTGCCAGCAGCTTAAGGCGGGGCCGGGCCACCGGGGAGCTGTTTTTT. V is TRBV7-2 and J is TRBJ2-2, with D possibly being TRBD2 (6 bases). The CDR3 runs to 16 residues. Germline V gene sequence: CDR1 SGHTA, CDR2 FQGNSA. Between the trimmed V and J ends, which lost 2 bases and 4 bases, there was a span of 14 bases.

This rearrangement joins TRBV5-1 to TRBJ2-5; TRBD2 might be the D (6 bases). There are 16 residues in the CDR3. Trimming removed 4 bases from V and 5 bases from J, with 21 bases in between. Per the germline V gene, CDR1 is SGHRS and CDR2 is YFSETQ. In DNA form, the CDR3 reads TGCGCCAGCAGCCTAGACCGGGACTTCGGAGGGGAGACCCAGTACTTC. This sequence encodes CASSLDRDFGGETQYF.

A word on this clone: Other DNA sequences of this sample code for an identical CDR3. V gene TRBV27 combines with J gene TRBJ2-7; D is uncertain. Germline CDR1 MNHEY, CDR2 SMNVEV (reference sequence). Trimming took off 5 bases at V and 2 bases at J, with 4 bases between the two ends. This CDR3 has 11 amino acids. CDR3 sequence: CASSPPYEQYF. The CDR3 DNA reads as TGTGCCAGCAGTCCACCCTACGAGCAGTACTTC.

V is TRBV5-6 and J is TRBJ1-3; D is ambiguous. The germline CDR1 and CDR2 sequences are SGHDT and YYEEEE. The CDR3 has 13 amino acids. The ends were cut back, 2 bases at V and 0 bases at J, with 3 bases in the middle. CDR3 sequence: CASSFGSGNTIYF. The CDR3 nucleotides are TGTGCCAGCAGCTTTGGCTCTGGAAACACCATATATTTT.

This chain connects TRBV4-2 to TRBJ2-5; weak D call: TRBD2 (5 bases). This CDR3 region has 13 residues. Germline CDR1 LGHNA, CDR2 YNFKEQ. Deletions cut 0 bases from V and 5 bases from J, with 7 bases between. CDR3 amino acids: CASSQEPGETQYF. DNA of the CDR3: TGTGCCAGCAGCCAAGAACCGGGGGAGACCCAGTACTTC.

Of note for this clone: Other DNA sequences from this sample encode an identical CDR3 as well. The V gene is TRBV7-2, the J gene TRBJ2-3, with D possibly TRBD2 on 6 matching bases. Germline V gene data show CDR1 as SGHTA and CDR2 as FQGNSA. Trimming removed 5 bases at V and 5 bases at J, with 8 bases between. This CDR3 region has 12 residues. The CDR3 reads CASSLGLDTQYF. The CDR3 bases are TGTGCCAGCAGCCTGGGACTAGATACGCAGTATTTT. Based on the CDR3 plus reference TRBV7-2 and TRBJ2-3, the full variable domain is GAGVSQSPSNKVTEKGKDVELRCDPISGHTALYWYRQSLGQGLEFLIYFQGNSAPDKSGLPSDRFSAERTGGSVSTLTIQRTQQEDSAVYLCASSLGLDTQYFGPGTRLTVL.

V usage is TRBV5-1 and J usage is TRBJ1-4; no definite D call. The germline V gene encodes CDR1 SGHRS and CDR2 YFSETQ. V lost 4 bases and J lost 0, with 16 bases in between. This CDR3 spans 17 amino acids. Written as DNA, the CDR3 is TGCGCCAGCAGCGAGGACCCCTTTTTGGCAACTAATGAAAAACTGTTTTTT. Its translation is CASSEDPFLATNEKLFF.

The chain uses TRBV4-2 and TRBJ1-2, with a possible D match to TRBD1 (5 bases). CDR1 is LGHNA and CDR2 is YNFKEQ in the germline V gene. The CDR3 sequence is 15 residues long. V gave up 1 base and J gave up 0 bases, with 9 bases separating them. The CDR3 bases are TGTGCCAGCAGCCAAGGAGGGGTAGCTAACTATGGCTACACCTTC. Its protein product is CASSQGGVANYGYTF.

This clone turned up a few times. In the same sample, other DNA sequences code for this CDR3. The chain uses TRBV7-9 and TRBJ2-5; no clear D. Trimming stripped 1 base from V and 6 bases from J, with 0 bases between. In germline, CDR1 is SEHNR, CDR2 FQNEAQ (reference sequence). The CDR3 extends over 10 amino acids. The CDR3 DNA is TGTGCCAGCAGCTTAGAGACCCAGTACTTC. It specifies CASSLETQYF.

The chain combines TRBV10-2 with TRBJ2-6; 9 bases line up with TRBD1. The trim removed 4 bases at V and 2 bases at J, leaving 9 bases unmatched. Per the germline V gene, CDR1 is WSHSY and CDR2 is SAAADI. The CDR3 runs to 18 residues. The CDR3 bases are TGCGCCAGCAGTGGGGACAGGGTAGGGTCTGCTGGGGCCAACGTCCTGACTTTC. It is translated as CASSGDRVGSAGANVLTF.

A note on this clone: The germline gene is not matched at one end of the junction; a read error may be the cause. Other nucleotide sequences from this sample produce the same CDR3. The chain employs TRBV18 and TRBJ2-1; D ambiguous. From germline, CDR1 is KGHSH and CDR2 LQKENI. The length of the CDR3 is 16 residues. CDR3 DNA sequence: TGTGCCAGCTCACTTCGGACCCGTGATTCCTACAATGAGCAATTCTTC. Residues: CASSLRTRDSYNEQFF.

This rearrangement joins TRBV28 to TRBJ1-4, with D uncertain. This CDR3 is built from 18 residues. Germline CDR1 and CDR2: MDHEN and SYDVKM. The V end lost 5 bases, the J end lost 0 bases, and 19 bases lay between the germline ends. CDR3 DNA sequence: TGTGCCAGCAGTCACCCCGGGATCGGAATTGCAACTAATGAAAAACTGTTTTTT. It specifies CASSHPGIGIATNEKLFF.

The J gene is TRBJ1-2, the V gene TRBV20-1; D remains ambiguous. This CDR3 region has 11 residues. The V end lost 6 bases, the J end lost 4 bases, and 9 bases lay between the germline ends. From germline, CDR1 is DFQATT and CDR2 SNEGSKA (reference sequence). The chain's CDR3 is CSAEYPYGYTF. CDR3 in DNA: TGCAGTGCGGAATATCCCTATGGCTACACCTTC.